A selection of T cell receptor beta chains follows, all from one sample in a study of blood T cell repertoires in COVID-19. TCRdb keeps only in-frame clones here, not all; method: immunoSEQ multiplex PCR. The sample includes fewer than 200,000 clones, roughly 85% of them seen just once. Sequenced material: peripheral blood. These receptors came from a human donor with acute or convalescent COVID-19. The donor label of this sample is uncertain. Both conserved end residues are part of each CDR3. The order of the fields is V gene, J gene, CDR3 protein.

v_call: TRBV7-9
j_call: TRBJ1-1
cdr3_aa: CASTDGRNTEAFF

v_call: TRBV7-2
j_call: TRBJ2-1
cdr3_aa: CASSLGSSGGAREQFF

v_call: TRBV7-2
j_call: TRBJ1-2
cdr3_aa: CASSPNGGYTF

v_call: TRBV19
j_call: TRBJ1-1
cdr3_aa: CASIPNRESTEAFF

v_call: TRBV5-1
j_call: TRBJ1-1
cdr3_aa: CASSLYRDTEAFF

v_call: TRBV18
j_call: TRBJ2-5
cdr3_aa: CASSLRRGQETQYF

v_call: TRBV7-2
j_call: TRBJ1-2
cdr3_aa: CASSANWGGYYGYTF

v_call: TRBV5-1
j_call: TRBJ1-3
cdr3_aa: CASSPVGTGDGNTIYF

v_call: TRBV4-1
j_call: TRBJ2-1
cdr3_aa: CASSRLAGGSYNEQFF

v_call: TRBV30
j_call: TRBJ2-7
cdr3_aa: CAWNLGLTYEQYF

v_call: TRBV5-1
j_call: TRBJ2-2
cdr3_aa: CASSTGQGETGELFF

v_call: TRBV3-1/TRBV3-2
j_call: TRBJ2-7
cdr3_aa: CASSLVVYEQYF

v_call: TRBV6-2/TRBV6-3
j_call: TRBJ1-2
cdr3_aa: CASSPQGEGNYGYTF

v_call: TRBV7-2
j_call: TRBJ2-3
cdr3_aa: CASSPSGKTDTQYF

v_call: TRBV7-2
j_call: TRBJ2-7
cdr3_aa: CASSLFLGEGYEQYF

v_call: TRBV28
j_call: TRBJ1-5
cdr3_aa: CVTSRGQPQHF

v_call: TRBV5-1
j_call: TRBJ1-5
cdr3_aa: CASSAQGNQPQHF

v_call: TRBV6-1
j_call: TRBJ1-2
cdr3_aa: CASSEVRGDIYGYTF

v_call: TRBV6-5
j_call: TRBJ2-1
cdr3_aa: CASRPLAGGYNEQFF

v_call: TRBV23-1
j_call: TRBJ1-4
cdr3_aa: CASSQQDRAPSATNEKLFF

v_call: TRBV19
j_call: TRBJ2-1
cdr3_aa: CASDFGNYNEQFF

v_call: TRBV18
j_call: TRBJ1-1
cdr3_aa: CASSRGGSAEAFF

v_call: TRBV28
j_call: TRBJ2-3
cdr3_aa: CASSRRGAGDTQYF

v_call: TRBV7-3
j_call: TRBJ2-2
cdr3_aa: CASSRRAGLGGGELFF

v_call: TRBV3-1/TRBV3-2
j_call: TRBJ1-5
cdr3_aa: CASSQGVAGHPSNQPQHF

v_call: TRBV5-1
j_call: TRBJ1-4
cdr3_aa: CASSFGMGPNEKLFF

v_call: TRBV19
j_call: TRBJ1-2
cdr3_aa: CASTGQNYGYTF

v_call: TRBV10-3
j_call: TRBJ2-7
cdr3_aa: CAISPGTYEQYF

v_call: TRBV7-2
j_call: TRBJ1-6
cdr3_aa: CASSLYPRINSPLHF

v_call: TRBV6-5
j_call: TRBJ2-4
cdr3_aa: CASSYSPERGNIQYF

v_call: TRBV6-6
j_call: TRBJ2-2
cdr3_aa: CASKLGQGNTGELFF

v_call: TRBV24-1
j_call: TRBJ1-5
cdr3_aa: CATSDPGQGVYFGQHF

v_call: TRBV28
j_call: TRBJ1-2
cdr3_aa: CASNEIGQLRGYTF